The subject of this entry is one TCR beta chain. The antigen is not known. Unique molecular identifiers were affixed to single, distinct cDNA molecules. TCRdb passed the 5' RACE reads through MiXCR, listing each CDR3 protein once. The sample contains about 72,000 distinct CDR3 sequences, roughly a tenth of which appear only once. The data stem from a study of early T cells in non-severe SARS-CoV-2 infection. With 5 bases clipped from V and 4 bases from J, the junction kept 7 bases outside the gene matches. In germline, CDR1 is SGHNT, CDR2 YYREEE (reference sequence). This CDR3 is 14 amino acids long. The study, taken as a whole, reports: Matches to VDJdb favored anti-spike CD8 responses and missed private and CD4 specificities.

Sequences were derived from whole blood, sampled at baseline. The V and J genes are TRBV5-4 and TRBJ2-3, with 7 bases fitting TRBD1. The receptor's source is an adult who was a healthcare worker with PCR-confirmed SARS-CoV-2 infection or an uninfected control (not recorded which). The CDR3: CASRSGQVPDTQYF. In DNA, the CDR3 is TGTGCCAGCAGATCCGGACAGGTCCCAGATACGCAGTATTTT.